This paragraph covers one T cell receptor (beta chain) sequence. The CDR3 consists of 13 residues. Between the trimmed V and J ends, which lost 4 bases and 3 bases, there was a span of 9 bases. From germline, CDR1 is ENHRY and CDR2 SYGVKD. This sample was taken from a study of CD8+ T cells in alopecia areata. RNA was isolated and reverse transcribed to cDNA, the sequencing template. Here immunoSEQ multiplex PCR was the method, and the copy in TCRdb shows in-frame clones only, minus some. Among fewer than 350,000 clones listed, roughly 64% were seen once. Treatment: oral pan-JAK inhibitor, 5-10 mg twice daily.

The chain couples TRBV10-3 to TRBJ2-5; possibly TRBD1 or TRBD2 for D (5 bases each). The sequence derives from a human donor with alopecia areata. The sample here was CD4+ T cells sorted from blood, taken at week 24, from a patient treated with tofacitinib. The CDR3 reads CAISAGAEETQYF. CDR3 in DNA: TGTGCCATCAGTGCCGGGGCAGAAGAGACCCAGTACTTC.